In this sample, the clone carrying this T cell receptor (beta chain) turned up many times. As yet, its antigen is unknown. The data belong to a study of read filtering for tumor transcriptome and immune sequencing. Whole-study context: TCR-mapped reads were about 4.05 to 11 million with IR-seq versus about 75 to 1,400 with RNA-seq.

Molecular barcoded adaptors covering alpha/delta and beta/gamma chains were used on about 0.4 ug RNA. TCRdb reprocessed the reads with MiXCR, giving one entry per CDR3 protein. The data show 100,000 to 150,000 distinct CDR3 sequences, over 10% seen once. Germline CDR1 reads LGHDT; CDR2 reads YNNKEL (reference sequence). This CDR3 region has 14 residues. V dropped 0 bases and J dropped 6 bases, with 9 bases sitting between them. Study-level findings and limits: Sorted CD138-negative bone marrow cells were not purified T cells.

The sample comprised a population of CD138-negative cells sorted from bone marrow. The receptor's source is a donor over 35 with multiple myeloma. This rearrangement joins TRBV3-1 to TRBJ1-5; no clear D gene. CDR3 sequence reads: CASSQDRGGQPQHF. In DNA, the CDR3 is TGTGCCAGCAGCCAAGACCGGGGAGGTCAGCCCCAGCATTTT.